A single sample gave rise to the 26 T cell receptor beta chains below, sequenced in a study of sequential checkpoint blockade in melanoma. Noted treatment: randomized to nivolumab then ipilimumab (arm A) or the reverse (arm B). This table comes from immunoSEQ multiplex PCR, and its TCRdb copy is limited to in-frame clones, with some not included. The data contain 35,000 to 45,000 clones, about 88% of them singletons. The source was CD8+ T cells sorted from blood (inferred from file names), collected from a patient given nivolumab and ipilimumab in sequence. All receptors come from a human donor with melanoma.

DNA of the CDR3: TGCGCCAGCAGCCAAGACGACGGACTAGCGGGAACAAATGAGCAGTTCTTC. It yields the protein CASSQDDGLAGTNEQFF. The gene calls are TRBV4-1 and TRBJ2-1, with 12 bases lining up with TRBD2. V was pared by 0 bases and J by 7 bases, with 7 bases of the junction left unmatched. The germline V gene has CDR1 MGHRA and CDR2 YSYEKL. This CDR3 comprises 17 residues.

The chain links TRBV2 to TRBJ1-1; possibly TRBD1 for D (6 bases). The germline V gene has CDR1 SNHLY and CDR2 FYNNEI. This CDR3 spans 15 amino acids. Trimming removed 7 bases at V and 4 bases at J, with 19 bases between. The CDR3 sequence: CASKDSASIVTEAFF. In DNA, the CDR3 is TGTGCCAGCAAGGACAGTGCATCTATAGTCACTGAAGCTTTCTTT.

The rearrangement joins TRBV7-9 to TRBJ2-2; D may be TRBD1 (6 bases). The CDR3 extends over 16 amino acids. Trimming cost V 7 bases and J 2 bases, with 17 bases left between them. Germline CDR1 is SEHNR and CDR2 is FQNEAQ (reference sequence). In DNA form, the CDR3 reads TGTGCCAGCACAGACAAGGGGACACATAACACCGGGGAGCTGTTTTTT. This gives the protein CASTDKGTHNTGELFF. Complete variable domain (other parts from reference TRBV7-9 and TRBJ2-2): DTGVSQNPRHKITKRGQNVTFRCDPISEHNRLYWYRQTLGQGPEFLTYFQNEAQLEKSRLLSDRFSAERPKGSFSTLEIQRTEQGDSAMYLCASTDKGTHNTGELFFGEGSRLTVL.

The V gene is TRBV7-8, the J gene TRBJ2-7; 7 bases line up with TRBD2. The CDR3 is 15 amino acids. V lost 5 bases to trimming and J lost 5 bases; unmatched junction nucleotides: 12. CDR1 and CDR2 from the germline V gene are SGHVS and FQNEAQ. This CDR3 is CASSLYRGSLHEQYF. CDR3 DNA sequence: TGTGCCAGCAGCCTATACCGCGGGAGCTTACACGAGCAGTACTTC.

The chain links TRBV27 to TRBJ1-5, with D unresolved. Germline V lookup: CDR1 MNHEY, CDR2 SMNVEV (reference sequence). V was cut by 3 bases and J by 2 bases, with 8 bases left in between. CDR3 length: 14 residues. CDR3 loop: CASSFSGGNQPQHF. The CDR3 bases are TGTGCCAGCAGTTTTTCGGGAGGCAATCAGCCCCAGCATTTT.

The CDR3 reads CASSFSAPAKNIQYF. For the CDR3, the DNA is TGTGCCAGCAGTTTTAGCGCGCCCGCCAAAAACATTCAGTACTTC. The chain carries TRBV27 and TRBJ2-4; a possible D gene is TRBD2 (5 bases). This CDR3 region has 15 residues. Trimming took 3 bases from V and 1 from J, leaving 10 bases between them. CDR1 and CDR2 (germline): MNHEY, SMNVEV (reference sequence).

The rearrangement joins TRBV29-1 to TRBJ2-3; the match to TRBD1 covers 7 bases. Germline CDR1 reads SQVTM; CDR2 reads ANQGSEA. The ends lost 4 bases at V and 3 bases at J; junction bases unmatched: 4. The CDR3 is 13 residues long. The CDR3 region has the DNA TGCAGCGTTGTCGGGACAGATACAGATACGCAGTATTTT. Translation gives CSVVGTDTDTQYF.

This clone has just one count. The chain has TRBV4-1 and TRBJ2-1; 12 nucleotides align to TRBD2. In germline, CDR1 is MGHRA, CDR2 YSYEKL. This CDR3 region has 19 residues. V dropped 3 bases and J dropped 0; count of bases not matched to a gene: 9. The CDR3 spells CASSQIGTSGPSSYNEQFF. The CDR3 region has the DNA TGCGCCAGCAGCCAGATCGGGACTAGCGGGCCCAGCTCCTACAATGAGCAGTTCTTC.

As to this clone: The junction departs from germline at one end; a sequencing error may be responsible. This chain joins TRBV4-2 and TRBJ2-1; 7 bases match TRBD2. The CDR3 extends over 14 amino acids. The germline gives CDR1 LGHNA, CDR2 YNFKEQ. For the CDR3, the DNA is TGTGCCAGCATCCAATCCTACGGGACTACCCCCCAGTTCTTC. It translates to CASIQSYGTTPQFF.

This sequence joins TRBV19 and TRBJ1-1; D perhaps matches TRBD1 (6 bases). Germline V gene sequence: CDR1 LNHDA, CDR2 SQIVND (reference sequence). CDR3 length: 15 residues. The V gene lost 0 bases and the J gene lost 5 bases, with 13 bases spanning the gap. The chain's CDR3 is CASSIDTGIGTEAFF. CDR3 nucleotide sequence: TGTGCCAGTAGTATAGATACAGGGATCGGGACTGAAGCTTTCTTT. The variable domain in full, with the rest retrieved from reference TRBV19 and TRBJ1-1, is DGGITQSPKYLFRKEGQNVTLSCEQNLNHDAMYWYRQDPGQGLRLIYYSQIVNDFQKGDIAEGYSVSREKKESFPLTVTSAQKNPTAFYLCASSIDTGIGTEAFFGQGTRLTVV.

This rearrangement joins TRBV9 to TRBJ2-4, with D possibly matching TRBD2 (7 bases). CDR3 size: 15 residues. V dropped 2 bases and J dropped 5 bases, with 14 bases sitting between them. Germline V gene sequence: CDR1 SGDLS, CDR2 YYNGEE. CDR3 sequence (DNA): TGTGCCAGCAGCGTCGGGGGGCAGCACGAAAACATTCAGTACTTC. Its translation: CASSVGGQHENIQYF.

This rearrangement joins TRBV5-4 to TRBJ2-5; D might be TRBD2 (6 bases). TRBJ2-7 matches the DNA end more closely, so the J call is doubtful. Germline CDR1 SGHNT, CDR2 YYREEE (reference sequence). The CDR3 runs 14 residues. The CDR3 loop reads CASSLGGKGNEQYF. In nucleotides, the CDR3 is TGTGCCAGCAGCTTGGGCGGGAAGGGGAACGAGCAGTACTTC.

The chain combines TRBV11-2 with TRBJ1-2, with 7 bases lining up with TRBD1. The V and J ends lost 5 bases and 5 bases, in that order; junction bases with no gene match: 11. There are 15 residues in the CDR3. Per the germline V gene, CDR1 is SGHAT and CDR2 is FQNNGV. The CDR3 nucleotides read TGTGCCAGCAGCCCCTTAGGGCAGGGGGTGTATGGCTACACCTTC. Translation: CASSPLGQGVYGYTF.

The chain carries TRBV6-5 and TRBJ2-1; the match to TRBD1 covers 10 bases. Germline CDR1 reads MNHEY; CDR2 reads SVGAGI. This CDR3 has 14 residues. After removal of 5 bases from V and 7 bases from J, the junction contained 5 bases not matched to a gene. CDR3 in amino acids: CASSEGTGVNEQFF. Here the CDR3 DNA reads TGTGCCAGCAGTGAAGGGACAGGGGTTAATGAGCAGTTCTTC.

The chain is built from TRBV29-1 and TRBJ2-7, with 8 bases identical to TRBD2. The CDR3 spans 13 residues. The trim removed 4 bases at V and 5 bases at J, leaving 7 bases unmatched. Germline CDR1 is SQVTM and CDR2 is ANQGSEA. CDR3 protein: CSVVQREFHEQYF. The CDR3, as DNA: TGCAGCGTTGTCCAGCGGGAGTTCCACGAGCAGTACTTC.

On this clone: One end of the junction varies from germline; a read error may be responsible. Other DNA sequences in the same sample also yield this CDR3. The gene calls are TRBV7-9 and TRBJ1-4, with a weak D call TRBD1 (5 bases). This CDR3 is built from 14 residues. The germline V gene encodes CDR1 SEHNR and CDR2 FQNEAQ (reference sequence). The CDR3: CASSLAGLNEKLFF. CDR3 nucleotides: TGTGCCAGCAGCTTAGCGGGGCTTAATGAAAAGCTGTTTTTT.

This chain links TRBV7-8 with TRBJ2-1; TRBD2 agrees at 8 bases. V lost 2 bases to trimming and J lost 8 bases; unmatched junction nucleotides: 11. This CDR3 is 16 amino acids long. The germline CDR1 and CDR2 sequences are SGHVS and FQNEAQ. The CDR3 bases are TGTGCCAGCAGCTTATGGGCCGGGAGGGAGTCATATGAGCAGTTCTTC. As protein: CASSLWAGRESYEQFF.

The rearrangement links TRBV7-9 to TRBJ2-1; TRBD2 matches 12 bases. The germline V gene has CDR1 SEHNR and CDR2 FQNEAQ (reference sequence). This CDR3 has 16 residues. Trimming at V came to 5 bases and at J to 9 bases, leaving 11 bases not matched to a gene. The chain's CDR3 is CASSPRTSGKGGEQFF. The CDR3 region has the DNA TGTGCCAGCAGCCCCAGGACTAGCGGGAAAGGGGGTGAGCAGTTCTTC.

The chain carries TRBV5-1 and TRBJ2-5; TRBD1 might be the D (6 bases). V gave up 0 bases and J gave up 4 bases, with 19 bases separating them. The germline CDR1 and CDR2 sequences are SGHRS and YFSETQ. The CDR3 runs 17 residues. DNA for the CDR3: TGCGCCAGCAGCTTGGAGACGACAGGTAGTTTTGGAGAGACCCAGTACTTC. Its translation: CASSLETTGSFGETQYF.

The V gene is TRBV9, the J gene TRBJ2-1; no definite D call. V lost 3 bases and J lost 3, with 7 bases in between. The germline gives CDR1 SGDLS, CDR2 YYNGEE. This CDR3 is built from 13 residues. DNA for the CDR3: TGTGCCAGCAGCGCCCCGGGCTACAATGAGCAGTTCTTC. It specifies CASSAPGYNEQFF.

The chain combines TRBV18 with TRBJ2-7, with TRBD2 matching 10 bases. This CDR3 spans 19 amino acids. CDR1 is KGHSH, CDR2 LQKENI, per germline. V dropped 4 bases and J dropped 6; count of bases not matched to a gene: 21. CDR3 sequence (DNA): TGTGCCAGCTCACGCTCTTCTAAACTGCTAGCGGGAGACTATGGCGAGCAGTACTTC. Translating it yields CASSRSSKLLAGDYGEQYF.

The chain couples TRBV7-9 to TRBJ2-1, with D maybe TRBD2 (6 bases). The CDR3 runs 15 residues. The V gene's germline CDR1 is SEHNR and CDR2 FQNEAQ (reference sequence). V was trimmed by 2 bases and J by 5 bases, leaving 13 bases between them. The CDR3: CASSLRRVTNNEQFF. Written as DNA, the CDR3 is TGTGCCAGCAGCTTAAGGAGGGTTACGAACAATGAGCAGTTCTTC.

The chain is built from TRBV5-1 and TRBJ2-7, with a weak D call TRBD2 (7 bases). CDR1 is SGHRS, CDR2 YFSETQ, per germline. Trimming left V 3 bases short and J 1 base short, with 11 bases between. The length of the CDR3 is 14 residues. The CDR3 nucleotides read TGCGCCAGCAGCTGGGGGAGGGGGTCCTACGAGCAGTACTTC. Translating gives CASSWGRGSYEQYF. Using reference TRBV5-1 and TRBJ2-7 for the parts outside the CDR3, the full variable domain is KAGVTQTPRYLIKTRGQQVTLSCSPISGHRSVSWYQQTPGQGLQFLFEYFSETQRNKGNFPGRFSGRQFSNSRSEMNVSTLELGDSALYLCASSWGRGSYEQYFGPGTRLTVT.

V gene TRBV4-1 combines with J gene TRBJ1-2; TRBD1 aligns across 7 bases. Germline trimming cut 1 base from V and 8 bases from J; bases unmatched to any gene: 7. The germline gives CDR1 MGHRA, CDR2 YSYEKL. The CDR3 is made up of 14 amino acids. CDR3 sequence (DNA): TGCGCCAGCAGCCAAGGAGACAGGGTGGAGGGCTACACCTTC. Protein sequence: CASSQGDRVEGYTF.

The V gene is TRBV6-1, the J gene TRBJ1-5, with a tentative D call TRBD1 (5 bases). CDR3 size: 15 residues. Per the germline V gene, CDR1 is MNHNS and CDR2 is SASEGT. Trimming removed 2 bases from V and 0 bases from J, with 8 bases in between. Here the CDR3 DNA reads TGTGCCAGCAGTGAAAACAGGAATAGCAATCAGCCCCAGCATTTT. Translation gives CASSENRNSNQPQHF.

This chain's CDR3 is CASSPLAGGPETQYF. Here the CDR3 DNA reads TGTGCCAGCAGCCCACTAGCGGGAGGGCCGGAGACCCAGTACTTC. The V and J genes are TRBV14 and TRBJ2-5; 13 positions agree with TRBD2. The CDR3 has 15 amino acids. V lost 4 bases, J lost 5 bases, and 4 bases stayed unmatched. Germline CDR1 and CDR2: SGHDN and FVKESK.